The 8 T cell receptor beta chains below all came from one sample that was sequenced in a study of control samples from healthy donors and cancer patients. Sequencing used immunoSEQ multiplex PCR; TCRdb keeps in-frame clones, though not all of them. Of approximately 180,000 clones listed, more than 85% are singletons. Sequences were obtained from blood. These receptor sequences come from a woman aged 40-49 years in good health.

The rearrangement joins TRBV27 to TRBJ2-7, with D possibly being TRBD1 or TRBD2 (5 bases each). Germline assignment: CDR1 MNHEY and CDR2 SMNVEV (reference sequence). Trimming pared 5 bases from V and 0 bases from J, leaving 14 bases between. CDR3 length: 15 amino acids. For the CDR3, the DNA is TGTGCCAGCAGTCCTAGCCCTGACAGCTCCTACGAGCAGTACTTC. Translation gives CASSPSPDSSYEQYF.

This clone was seen a single time. V gene TRBV6-2 or TRBV6-3 combines with J gene TRBJ1-6, with D possibly matching TRBD1 (5 bases). Trimming removed 3 bases at V and 10 bases at J, with 16 bases between. Per germline, CDR1 MNHEY and CDR2 SVGEGT. CDR3 length equals 15 residues. The CDR3 is CASSYIGGVESPLHF. CDR3 sequence (DNA): TGTGCCAGCAGTTATATAGGAGGGGTGGAATCACCCCTCCACTTT.

V and J are TRBV3-1 (or the pseudogene TRBV3-2) and TRBJ1-2, with TRBD1 matching over 7 bases. Trimming took 1 base from V and 5 from J; bases not matched to a gene: 7. The CDR3 loop spans 15 amino acids. Germline CDR1 is LGHDT and CDR2 is YNNKEL (reference sequence). The CDR3 region has the DNA TGTGCCAGCAGCCAAGTAGGGGGCCGAGGATATGGCTACACCTTC. The encoded protein is CASSQVGGRGYGYTF.

V gene TRBV14 combines with J gene TRBJ2-2; the match to TRBD2 covers 9 bases. From germline, CDR1 is SGHDN and CDR2 FVKESK. With 4 bases clipped from V and 5 bases from J, the junction kept 14 bases outside the gene matches. The CDR3 covers 18 residues. CDR3 sequence (DNA): TGTGCCAGCAGCCTCCCTCGGGGAGCGGGGGGTACAACCGGGGAGCTGTTTTTT. Residues: CASSLPRGAGGTTGELFF.

The chain is built from TRBV7-9 and TRBJ1-4; 9 bases map to TRBD1. This CDR3 comprises 15 residues. V lost 5 bases to trimming and J lost 1 base; unmatched junction nucleotides: 2. Germline CDR1 SEHNR, CDR2 FQNEAQ (reference sequence). The CDR3 region is CASSRQGETNEKLFF. The DNA for the CDR3 is TGTGCCAGCAGCCGACAGGGGGAAACTAATGAAAAACTGTTTTTT.

V and J are TRBV6-5 and TRBJ2-3; no clear D gene. Germline values: CDR1 MNHEY, CDR2 SVGAGI. The CDR3 is 12 amino acids. Deletions cut 6 bases from V and 10 bases from J, with 14 bases between. The CDR3 loop is CASSRNSDPQYF. The CDR3 nucleotides read TGTGCCAGCAGCCGAAACTCCGACCCGCAGTATTTT.

The V call is TRBV15, the J call TRBJ2-4; D ambiguous. The CDR3 totals 14 residues. The germline gives CDR1 LNHNV, CDR2 YYDKDF (reference sequence). V lost 4 bases to trimming and J lost 3 bases, with 10 bases between them. The CDR3 DNA reads TGTGCCACCAGCACCCGGGTTATCAAAAACATTCAGTACTTC. This gives the protein CATSTRVIKNIQYF.

The gene calls are TRBV5-1 and TRBJ2-3; TRBD2 is a possible D gene (6 bases). Trimming took off 4 bases at V and 4 bases at J, with 19 bases between the two ends. CDR1 SGHRS and CDR2 YFSETQ come from the germline V gene. The CDR3 spans 16 residues. The chain's CDR3 is CASSQGSGGGSDTQYF. The CDR3 nucleotides read TGCGCCAGCAGCCAAGGTAGCGGTGGGGGGTCAGATACGCAGTATTTT.